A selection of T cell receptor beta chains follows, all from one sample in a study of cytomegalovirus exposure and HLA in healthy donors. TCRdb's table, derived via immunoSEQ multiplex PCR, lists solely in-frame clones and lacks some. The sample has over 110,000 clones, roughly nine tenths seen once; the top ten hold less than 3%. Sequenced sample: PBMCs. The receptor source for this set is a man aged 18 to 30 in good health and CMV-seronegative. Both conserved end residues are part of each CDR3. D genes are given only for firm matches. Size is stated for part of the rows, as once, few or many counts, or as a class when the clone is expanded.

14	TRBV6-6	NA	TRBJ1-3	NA	TGTGCCAGCAGACAGGGTTTCTCTGGAAACACCATATATTTT	CASRQGFSGNTIYF
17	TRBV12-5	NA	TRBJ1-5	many	TGTGCTAGTGGTTCGACACTTTGGGGCTTTCGCAATCAGCCCCAGCATTTT	CASGSTLWGFRNQPQHF
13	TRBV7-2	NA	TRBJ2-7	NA	TGTGCCAGCAGCTCCCAAAACTCCTACGAGCAGTACTTC	CASSSQNSYEQYF
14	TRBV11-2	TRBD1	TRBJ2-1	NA	TGTGCCAGTTCCCGGACAGGGGGCCGGAATGAGCAGTTCTTC	CASSRTGGRNEQFF
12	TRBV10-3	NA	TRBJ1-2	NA	TGTGCCATCAGGGCCGCTAACTATGGCTACACCTTC	CAIRAANYGYTF
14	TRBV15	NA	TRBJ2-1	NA	TGTGCCACCAGCAGGGGGGCTTCCTACAATGAGCAGTTCTTC	CATSRGASYNEQFF
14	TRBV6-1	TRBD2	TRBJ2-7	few	TGTGCCAGCCAGCGGGAGGGAGGGGCCTACGAGCAGTACTTC	CASQREGGAYEQYF
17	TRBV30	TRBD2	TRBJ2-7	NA	TGTGCCTGGAGTGTACCCATACTAGCGGGAGGTTCCTACGAGCAGTACTTC	CAWSVPILAGGSYEQYF
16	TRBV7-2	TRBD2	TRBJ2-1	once	TGTGCCAGCAGCTTATGGGCGGGGGGGCCTATTAGTGAGCAGTTCTTC	CASSLWAGGPISEQFF
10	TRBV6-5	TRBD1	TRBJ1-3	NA	TGTGCCACATCACAGGGGACCATATATTTT	CATSQGTIYF
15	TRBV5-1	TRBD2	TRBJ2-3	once	TGCGCCAGCAGCTCCTGGACTAGCGGGGGAAATACGCAGTATTTT	CASSSWTSGGNTQYF
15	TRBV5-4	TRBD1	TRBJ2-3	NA	TGTGCCAGCAGCCACCGGACAGGCGAGAAAGATACGCAGTATTTT	CASSHRTGEKDTQYF
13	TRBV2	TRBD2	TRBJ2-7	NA	TGTGCCAGCAGAGCAATGACTAGCGGGGTTATGCACTTC	CASRAMTSGVMHF
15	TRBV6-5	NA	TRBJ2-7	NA	TGTGCCAGCAGACCCCCTACAGGGCCCTCGGGGGAGCAGTACTTC	CASRPPTGPSGEQYF
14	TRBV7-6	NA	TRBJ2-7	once	TGTGCCAGCAGCTCGACAGGAGACACCTACGAGCAGTACTTC	CASSSTGDTYEQYF
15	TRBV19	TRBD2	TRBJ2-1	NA	TGTGCCAGTAGGTCCATCCTAGCGGACGCGAATGAGCAGTTCTTC	CASRSILADANEQFF
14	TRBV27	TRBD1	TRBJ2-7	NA	TGTGCCAGCAGACTAGGACAGGGATTTTACGAGCAGTACTTC	CASRLGQGFYEQYF
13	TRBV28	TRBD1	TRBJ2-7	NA	TGTGCCAGCAAGGGGGCTATTTCCTACGAGCAGTACTTC	CASKGAISYEQYF
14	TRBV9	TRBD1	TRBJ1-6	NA	TGTGCCAGCACCAGGGGGCGGACAAATTCACCCCTCCACTTT	CASTRGRTNSPLHF
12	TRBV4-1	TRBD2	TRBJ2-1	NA	TGCGCCACCCTAGCGGACAACAATGAGCAGTTCTTC	CATLADNNEQFF
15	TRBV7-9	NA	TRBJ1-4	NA	TGTGCCAGCAGCACCCGGACAGTTTTTAATGAAAAACTGTTTTTT	CASSTRTVFNEKLFF
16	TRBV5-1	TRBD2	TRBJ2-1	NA	TGCGCCAGCAGCTTGGGTTCTCTAGCGGGAGCGAATGAGCAGTTCTTC	CASSLGSLAGANEQFF
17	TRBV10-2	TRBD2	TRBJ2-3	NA	TGCGCCAGCAGTGAGTGGGTGGGAGCGGGGGCCAAAGATACGCAGTATTTT	CASSEWVGAGAKDTQYF